This T cell receptor (beta chain) was found in a study of T cell responses to AZD1222 COVID-19 vaccine. The CDR3 sequence is 13 residues long. V was cut by 3 bases and J by 1 base, with 6 bases left in between. CDR1 is MDHEN and CDR2 is SYDVKM in the germline V gene. General study findings and limits: Compared with day 0, the breadth and depth of the Spike-specific TCR repertoire rose significantly after two doses of AZD1222.

Regarding this clone: The target antigen is unknown.

The repertoire was sequenced with immunoSEQ multiplex PCR; TCRdb's copy has only in-frame clones and lacks some. The repertoire includes around 100,000 clones, approximately 84% of them detected once, and about 9.5% sits in the top ten. V gene TRBV28 combines with J gene TRBJ1-1; D is unclear. This clonotype originated in an adult in good health. This specimen was peripheral blood, taken on day 0 of AZD1222 vaccination. In nucleotides, the CDR3 is TGTGCCAGCAGTTTGACAAGGAACACTGAAGCTTTCTTT. It yields the protein CASSLTRNTEAFF.